The clone carrying this T cell receptor (beta chain) was recorded many times. The sample is PBMC spiked with counted cells of clone KT2. The cDNA 3' end received a ligated oligonucleotide with a UMI. The first PCR ran approximately 4 cycles with an equimolar RC1.1 and RC1.2 beta primer mix. Separate processing of TCR alpha and beta chains began at the second PCR. TCRdb independently ran MiXCR on the UMI-ligation and nested PCR reads; one entry per CDR3 protein. This table holds around 30,000 distinct CDR3 sequences, around 10% found once. This sample is drawn from a study of quantifying T cell responses using KT2 cells. Study as a whole: RNA was reverse transcribed with TCR alpha and beta constant-region primers. The second PCR ran as a qPCR until a predetermined fluorescence threshold was reached.

Deletions cut 5 bases from V and 0 bases from J, with 13 bases between. The CDR3 covers 15 residues. Germline-derived CDR1 and CDR2 are PRHDT and FYEKMQ (reference sequence). The chain links TRBV13 to TRBJ1-1; D may be TRBD1 (6 bases). The TCR was taken from a human donor. Sequenced input: PBMCs spiked with cells of the T cell clone KT2. CDR3 region: CASSEWGAMNTEAFF. CDR3 DNA sequence: TGTGCCAGCAGCGAATGGGGGGCGATGAACACTGAAGCTTTCTTT.